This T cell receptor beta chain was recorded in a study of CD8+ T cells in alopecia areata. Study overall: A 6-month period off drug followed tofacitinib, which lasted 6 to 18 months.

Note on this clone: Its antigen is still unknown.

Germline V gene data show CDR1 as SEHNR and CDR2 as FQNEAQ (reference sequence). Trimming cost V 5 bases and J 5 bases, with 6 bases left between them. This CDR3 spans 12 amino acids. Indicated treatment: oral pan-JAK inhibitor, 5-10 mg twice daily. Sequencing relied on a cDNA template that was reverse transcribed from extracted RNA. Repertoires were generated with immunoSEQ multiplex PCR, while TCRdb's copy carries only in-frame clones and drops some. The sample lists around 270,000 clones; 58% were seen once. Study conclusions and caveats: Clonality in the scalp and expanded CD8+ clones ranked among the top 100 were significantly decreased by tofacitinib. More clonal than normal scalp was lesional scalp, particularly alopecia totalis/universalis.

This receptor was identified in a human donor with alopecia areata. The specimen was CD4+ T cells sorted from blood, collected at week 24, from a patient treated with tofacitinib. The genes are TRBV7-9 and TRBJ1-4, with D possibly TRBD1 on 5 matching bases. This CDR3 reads CASSRTNEKLFF. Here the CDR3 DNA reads TGTGCCAGCAGCAGGACAAATGAAAAACTGTTTTTT.